Described below is a single TCR beta chain sequence and its context. The antigen it binds to is not known. It has no much larger one-base neighbor in the sample; base qualities were not kept. These data belong to a study of blood T cell repertoires in COVID-19 (dated by TCRdb to 2020 to 2022). Looking at the study overall: Samples covering the acute and convalescent phases of COVID-19 were provided by collaborators in the United States, Italy and Spain. The material from the prospective study consisted of cDNA or gDNA derived from T cells, B-cell-depleted T cells, or PBMCs. Deeply sampled blood TCRbeta repertoires from subjects exposed to, actively infected with, or recovered from COVID-19 were included in the dataset. The repertoires were released in a freely available public database meant as a resource for research on the immune response to SARS-CoV-2. Samples were obtained from the ongoing ImmuneRACE study (first 160 participants) and from 1,000 to 1,500 subjects provided by 6 global collaborators. Sample metadata almost always included a de-identified subject ID, COVID-19 status, age in years and sex. Where available, HLA class I and class II types were taken from metadata supplied by the sample provider and were not determined by assay-based typing.

The immunoSEQ Assay, a bias-controlled multiplex PCR, was used to amplify TCRbeta CDR3 regions from genomic DNA. Per the authors' processing: Within the assay, amplification of reference gene primers was used to estimate how many nucleated cells each sample contained. To quantify the absolute abundance of each unique TCRbeta CDR3 rearrangement, sequence reads were collapsed and filtered. For each sample, productive Simpson clonality was calculated as the square root of Simpson's diversity index over productive rearrangements. In its TCRdb copy, this immuneACCESS table keeps in-frame sequences only and misses some clones. Where compared with another copy, unresolved V genes explain less than half of these, and the others have no known cause. V, J and clone size were drawn from that table, and D and trimming were deduced from the DNA. The sample table lists under 200,000 clones, roughly 89% of them with a count of one. 3% to 4% of the sample is held by the ten biggest clonotypes.

General study outcomes and caveats: The quantity of clinical and demographic metadata differed by source and by participant and was supplied without curation.

The collaborating institutions used their own protocols to collect whole blood in K2EDTA tubes. For TCRbeta analysis, collaborator samples were shipped as frozen whole blood, as isolated PBMCs, or as DNA extracted from either sample type. V and J lose 6 bases and 3 bases, and a span of 17 bases separates them. The germline V gene gives CDR1 as LGHNT and CDR2 as FRNRAP. Measured from the cysteine to the phenylalanine, the CDR3 is 16 residues long. CDR3 DNA is the only sequence kept; it has 48 bases, read in frame from the first base. The sequenced sample was peripheral blood. The sequence joins TRBV12-5 to TRBJ1-4, and the D gene may be TRBD1, 5 bases matching. This clonotype was obtained from a man aged 18-30 years with active or convalescent COVID-19. The CDR3 reads as follows: CASGSILQGSNEKLFF. The DNA sequence follows: TGTGCTAGTGGCTCAATTCTCCAGGGTTCTAATGAAAAACTGTTTTTT. When the CDR3 is completed using the reference TRBV12-5 and TRBJ1-4 genes on either side, the full variable domain is DARVTQTPRHKVTEMGQEVTMRCQPILGHNTVFWYRQTMMQGLELLAYFRNRAPLDDSGMPKDRFSAEMPDATLATLKIQPSEPRDSAVYFCASGSILQGSNEKLFFGSGTQLSVL.